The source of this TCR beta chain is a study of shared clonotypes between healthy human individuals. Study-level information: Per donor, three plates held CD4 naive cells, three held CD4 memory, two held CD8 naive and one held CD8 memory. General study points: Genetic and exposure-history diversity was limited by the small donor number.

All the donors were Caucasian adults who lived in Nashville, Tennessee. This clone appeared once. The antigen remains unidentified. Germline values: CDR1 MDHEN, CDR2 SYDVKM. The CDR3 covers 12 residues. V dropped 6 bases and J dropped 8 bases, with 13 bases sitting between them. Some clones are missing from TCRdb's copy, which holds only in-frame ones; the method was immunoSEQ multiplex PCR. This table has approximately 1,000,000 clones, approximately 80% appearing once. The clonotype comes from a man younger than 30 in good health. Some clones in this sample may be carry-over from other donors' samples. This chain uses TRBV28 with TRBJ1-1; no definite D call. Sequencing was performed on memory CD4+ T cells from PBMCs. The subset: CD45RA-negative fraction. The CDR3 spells CASRRPLLEAFF. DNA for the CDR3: TGTGCCAGCAGGAGACCCTTGTTGGAAGCTTTCTTT.